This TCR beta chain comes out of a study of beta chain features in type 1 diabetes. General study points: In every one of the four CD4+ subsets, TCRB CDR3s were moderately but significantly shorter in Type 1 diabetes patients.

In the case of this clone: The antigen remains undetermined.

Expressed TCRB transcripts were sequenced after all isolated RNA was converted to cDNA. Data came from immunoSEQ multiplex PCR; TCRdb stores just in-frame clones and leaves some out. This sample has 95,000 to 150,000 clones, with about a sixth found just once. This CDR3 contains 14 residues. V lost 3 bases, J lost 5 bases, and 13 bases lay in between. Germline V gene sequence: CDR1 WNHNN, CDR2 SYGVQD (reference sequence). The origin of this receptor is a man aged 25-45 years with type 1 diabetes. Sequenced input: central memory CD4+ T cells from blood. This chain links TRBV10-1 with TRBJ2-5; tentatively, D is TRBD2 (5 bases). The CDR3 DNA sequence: TGCGCCAGCAGTGAATCTGGAGGAGTGGAGACCCAGTACTTC. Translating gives CASSESGGVETQYF.